The 32 T cell receptor beta chains reported below all come from one sample, sequenced in a study of early T cells in non-severe SARS-CoV-2 infection. TCRdb independently ran MiXCR on the 5' RACE reads; one entry per CDR3 protein. Of about 34,000 distinct CDR3 sequences in the sample, around 6% were seen once. The sequenced sample consisted of whole blood. Receptors originate from an adult who was a healthcare worker with PCR-confirmed SARS-CoV-2 infection or an uninfected control (not recorded which).

This clonotype was seen at least ten times. This chain joins TRBV29-1 and TRBJ2-5, with 9 bases fitting TRBD1. This CDR3 is built from 15 residues. CDR1 is SQVTM, CDR2 ANQGSEA, per germline. V trimming: 7 bases; J trimming: 5 bases; junction bases outside the gene matches: 14. In DNA, the CDR3 is TGCAGCGCGGACGGGGACAGGGTCCCCAGGGAGACCCAGTACTTC. Its protein product is CSADGDRVPRETQYF.

At least ten counts were recorded for this clonotype. V is TRBV19 and J is TRBJ1-4, with D uncertain. Germline values: CDR1 LNHDA, CDR2 SQIVND (reference sequence). V lost 8 bases and J 5 bases, leaving 15 bases between the germline ends. CDR3 size: 14 residues. The CDR3 protein is CASRHVRKNEKLFF. Written as DNA, the CDR3 is TGTGCCAGTCGACATGTCAGGAAGAATGAAAAACTGTTTTTT.

The chain joins TRBV11-2 to TRBJ2-3; D remains ambiguous. Germline CDR1 is SGHAT and CDR2 is FQNNGV. The CDR3 loop spans 15 amino acids. V lost 1 base and J 0 bases, leaving 8 bases between the germline ends. CDR3 region: CASSLVAVSTDTQYF. As DNA, the CDR3 is TGTGCCAGCAGCTTAGTCGCCGTTAGCACAGATACGCAGTATTTT.

This clonotype was seen repeatedly, ten times or more. The DNA of the CDR3 is TGTGCCAGCAGTTATGAGTCGGATAGCAATCAGCCCCAGCATTTT. This sequence encodes CASSYESDSNQPQHF. The chain employs TRBV6-1 and TRBJ1-5, with D unclear. CDR1 is MNHNS, CDR2 SASEGT, per germline. This CDR3 is built from 15 residues. The germline V and J ends were trimmed by 5 bases and 0 bases, with 11 bases remaining between them.

This clonotype occurred many times. V gene TRBV20-1 combines with J gene TRBJ1-5; TRBD1 aligns across 8 bases. The CDR3 is 16 amino acids. The germline CDR1 and CDR2 sequences are DFQATT and SNEGSKA (reference sequence). The V segment lost 6 bases and the J segment 3 bases; nucleotides outside the gene matches: 13. The CDR3 sequence is CSARGQGIRFNQPQHF. CDR3 DNA: TGCAGTGCACGCGGACAGGGTATAAGGTTCAATCAGCCCCAGCATTTT.

This clonotype was detected many times. The J gene is TRBJ2-2, the V gene TRBV28, with D unresolved. V was shortened by 2 bases and J by 0 bases, with 4 bases between the two germline ends. Germline-derived CDR1 and CDR2 are MDHEN and SYDVKM. The CDR3 covers 14 residues. The CDR3 protein is CASSLGANTGELFF. The DNA of the CDR3 is TGTGCCAGCAGTTTAGGGGCGAACACCGGGGAGCTGTTTTTT. Full variable domain (remainder filled in from reference TRBV28 and TRBJ2-2): DVKVTQSSRYLVKRTGEKVFLECVQDMDHENMFWYRQDPGLGLRLIYFSYDVKMKEKGDIPEGYSVSREKKERFSLILESASTNQTSMYLCASSLGANTGELFFGEGSRLTVL.

In the case of this clonotype: This could be a read error, since a much larger clone is one nucleotide away. The CDR3 region has the DNA TGCGCCAGCAGCTTAACCGGGACAATCACTGAAGCTTTCTTT. Amino acids: CASSLTGTITEAFF. The chain employs TRBV5-1 and TRBJ1-1; weak D call: TRBD1 (6 bases). The CDR3 is 14 amino acids. Trimming shortened V by 2 bases and J by 4 bases, and 12 bases separated the two germline ends. From germline, CDR1 is SGHRS and CDR2 YFSETQ.

This clonotype was picked up many times. This chain joins TRBV9 and TRBJ1-6; 11 positions agree with TRBD1. Trimming at V came to 3 bases and at J to 0 bases, leaving 5 bases not matched to a gene. The CDR3 contains 18 residues. Germline V gene lookup returns CDR1 SGDLS and CDR2 YYNGEE. The CDR3 is CASSEGQGVSSYNSPLHF. The CDR3 region has the DNA TGTGCCAGCAGCGAGGGACAGGGGGTTTCCTCCTATAATTCACCCCTCCACTTT.

This clonotype was detected many times. The chain has TRBV5-1 and TRBJ2-7, with 7 bases aligning to TRBD1. Germline CDR1 SGHRS, CDR2 YFSETQ. This CDR3 has 15 residues. The junction had 11 bases not matched to a gene; V was cut back by 5 bases and J by 3 bases. The CDR3, as DNA: TGCGCCAGCAGTTGGGACACGGGACAGAACTACGAGCAGTACTTC. Translation gives CASSWDTGQNYEQYF. Based on the CDR3 plus reference TRBV5-1 and TRBJ2-7, the full variable domain is KAGVTQTPRYLIKTRGQQVTLSCSPISGHRSVSWYQQTPGQGLQFLFEYFSETQRNKGNFPGRFSGRQFSNSRSEMNVSTLELGDSALYLCASSWDTGQNYEQYFGPGTRLTVT.

This clonotype was detected only a few times. The chain employs TRBV30 and TRBJ1-6; D gene uncertain. The CDR3 spans 13 residues. The germline V gene has CDR1 GTSNPN and CDR2 SVGIG (reference sequence). Trimming pared 0 bases from V and 9 bases from J, leaving 9 bases between. The CDR3 is CAWSVPDLSPLHF. CDR3 in DNA: TGTGCCTGGAGTGTACCCGACCTTTCACCCCTCCACTTT.

The chain employs TRBV7-9 and TRBJ1-2; 7 nucleotides align to TRBD1. Germline CDR1 and CDR2: SEHNR and FQNEAQ (reference sequence). The CDR3 spans 14 residues. Losses at the gene ends were 5 bases for V and 2 bases for J; bases not matched to a gene: 5. Written as DNA, the CDR3 is TGTGCCAGCAGCCACGCGGACAGGAACTATGGCTACACCTTC. Encoded protein: CASSHADRNYGYTF.

This clonotype was counted between two and nine times. The V and J genes are TRBV30 and TRBJ2-5, with D hard to call. The germline gives CDR1 GTSNPN, CDR2 SVGIG (reference sequence). V was pared by 2 bases and J by 2 bases, with 6 bases between. CDR3 length: 12 amino acids. For the CDR3, the DNA is TGTGCCTGGAGTCCCGAACAAGAGACCCAGTACTTC. Its translation: CAWSPEQETQYF.

Ten or more counts support this clonotype. The V and J genes are TRBV5-1 and TRBJ2-3, with TRBD2 as a possible D gene (5 bases). Germline assignment: CDR1 SGHRS and CDR2 YFSETQ. This CDR3 spans 15 amino acids. Deletions cut 6 bases from V and 0 bases from J, with 14 bases between. Here the CDR3 DNA reads TGCGCCAGCAAGAGAAGCGGTGAGAGCACAGATACGCAGTATTTT. As protein: CASKRSGESTDTQYF.

This clonotype was counted at least ten times. The chain employs TRBV20-1 and TRBJ2-7; 9 nucleotides line up with TRBD1. The CDR3 sequence is 14 residues long. With V trimmed by 6 bases and J by 6 bases, 12 bases remained unmatched. Germline CDR1 is DFQATT and CDR2 is SNEGSKA (reference sequence). Written as DNA, the CDR3 is TGCAGTGCGTATCCGGGGACAGGGAACCCCGAGCAGTACTTC. Translating it yields CSAYPGTGNPEQYF.

The sample holds many counts of this clonotype. V usage is TRBV4-3 and J usage is TRBJ2-7, with D hard to call. V shed 0 bases and J shed 3 bases, with 12 bases lying between them. From germline, CDR1 is LGHNA and CDR2 YSLEER. The CDR3 extends over 15 amino acids. The CDR3 loop is CASSQESWSHYEQYF. The CDR3, as DNA: TGCGCCAGCAGCCAAGAAAGTTGGTCCCACTACGAGCAGTACTTC.

This clonotype was seen more than once but under ten times. This chain links TRBV12-3 or TRBV12-4 with TRBJ2-7; D is unresolved. The CDR3 is 13 amino acids. The V end was cut by 3 bases, the J end by 2 bases, with 8 bases between. The CDR3 reads CASSFTEPYEQYF. The CDR3 region has the DNA TGTGCCAGCAGTTTTACAGAGCCCTACGAGCAGTACTTC.

Many counts were recorded for this clonotype. CDR3 protein: CASSLAINYGYTF. CDR3 coding DNA: TGTGCCAGCAGCTTAGCCATTAACTATGGCTACACCTTC. This sequence joins TRBV7-9 and TRBJ1-2; D not resolved. The CDR3 is 13 residues long. Trimming removed 0 bases at V and 1 base at J, with 3 bases between. Germline V gene data show CDR1 as SEHNR and CDR2 as FQNEAQ (reference sequence).

This clonotype occurred many times. The chain has TRBV11-2 and TRBJ2-2; weak D call: TRBD2 (6 bases). CDR3 length: 16 residues. V was clipped by 1 base and J by 0 bases, with 9 bases between them. The germline V gene has CDR1 SGHAT and CDR2 FQNNGV. The CDR3 spells CASSLGSGTNTGELFF. The CDR3 DNA is TGTGCCAGCAGCTTAGGTAGCGGAACGAACACCGGGGAGCTGTTTTTT. Based on the CDR3 plus reference TRBV11-2 and TRBJ2-2, the full variable domain is EAGVAQSPRYKIIEKRQSVAFWCNPISGHATLYWYQQILGQGPKLLIQFQNNGVVDDSQLPKDRFSAERLKGVDSTLKIQPAKLEDSAVYLCASSLGSGTNTGELFFGEGSRLTVL.

This clonotype showed up just a few times. This chain uses TRBV2 with TRBJ2-1; a weak D match, TRBD1 (6 bases). The V end was cut by 4 bases, the J end by 5 bases, with 15 bases between. The CDR3 loop spans 15 amino acids. Germline loops: CDR1 SNHLY, CDR2 FYNNEI. The CDR3 DNA reads TGTGCCAGCAGTGTTGGTCAGGGGCCGAACAATGAGCAGTTCTTC. It translates to CASSVGQGPNNEQFF.

The table lists this clonotype with many counts. V and J are TRBV19 and TRBJ1-2; the match to TRBD1 covers 9 bases. Germline V gives CDR1 LNHDA, CDR2 SQIVND (reference sequence). Unmatched junction bases numbered 4, after V lost 6 bases and J lost 2 bases. The length of the CDR3 is 14 residues. The CDR3 DNA is TGTGCCAGTAGCAACAGGGGGCAGAACTATGGCTACACCTTC. Its translation: CASSNRGQNYGYTF.

This clonotype was found many times. This sequence joins TRBV6-2 or TRBV6-3 and TRBJ2-1; D is possibly TRBD2 (6 bases). Germline CDR1 MNHEY, CDR2 SVGEGT. The CDR3 has 14 amino acids. V was pared by 7 bases and J by 1 base, with 11 bases between. CDR3 coding DNA: TGTGCCAGCAACTTAGCGGTTTCCTACAATGAGCAGTTCTTC. Its protein is CASNLAVSYNEQFF.

This clonotype occurred many times. The chain employs TRBV29-1 and TRBJ2-7; D perhaps matches TRBD1 (5 bases). Trimming removed 5 bases at V and 7 bases at J, with 18 bases between. Germline lookup yields CDR1 SQVTM and CDR2 ANQGSEA. This CDR3 spans 13 amino acids. CDR3 in DNA: TGCAGCGTTTTAGAGGTTCAGGGAAGTGAGCAGTACTTC. Residues: CSVLEVQGSEQYF.

The sample holds many counts of this clonotype. V is TRBV12-3 or TRBV12-4 and J is TRBJ2-1; D is perhaps TRBD2 (6 bases). The CDR3 is 18 amino acids. With 6 bases removed from V and 1 base from J, the gap between germline ends came to 22 bases. The CDR3 DNA is TGTGCCAGCAGCCCCATGGGGGGTGCGGGGACGTCCTACAATGAGCAGTTCTTC. This encodes CASSPMGGAGTSYNEQFF.

Many counts were recorded for this clonotype. The rearrangement joins TRBV7-8 to TRBJ1-5, with D possibly TRBD1 on 6 matching bases. The CDR3 covers 16 residues. From germline, CDR1 is SGHVS and CDR2 FQNEAQ. V was cut by 4 bases and J by 2 bases, with 15 bases left in between. The CDR3 loop reads CASSSYRESGNQPQHF. The CDR3 DNA reads as TGTGCCAGCAGCTCCTACAGGGAATCGGGCAATCAGCCCCAGCATTTT.

This chain uses TRBV7-8 with TRBJ1-2, with D unclear. The germline V gene encodes CDR1 SGHVS and CDR2 FQNEAQ. Between the trimmed V and J ends, which lost 5 bases and 3 bases, there was a span of 13 bases. This CDR3 region has 14 residues. The CDR3 DNA is TGTGCCAGCAGCCGCCAAAGGGCGGACTATGGCTACACCTTC. Protein: CASSRQRADYGYTF.

This rearrangement joins TRBV11-2 to TRBJ2-3; 10 bases fit TRBD1. The trim removed 3 bases at V and 1 base at J, leaving 7 bases unmatched. Germline V CDR1 and CDR2: SGHAT, FQNNGV. This CDR3 spans 17 amino acids. The CDR3 DNA sequence: TGTGCCAGCAGCTTTCGTCCGGGACAGGGGCGCACAGATACGCAGTATTTT. The encoded protein is CASSFRPGQGRTDTQYF.

This clonotype appeared many times. The J gene is TRBJ1-5, the V gene TRBV28; D is possibly TRBD1 (5 bases). This CDR3 contains 15 residues. V gave up 5 bases and J gave up 2 bases, with 13 bases separating them. The germline gives CDR1 MDHEN, CDR2 SYDVKM. CDR3 nucleotides: TGTGCCAGCAGTCCTAGGGGCGAGGGCAATCAGCCCCAGCATTTT. Encoded protein: CASSPRGEGNQPQHF.

This clonotype was recorded many times. CDR3 nucleotide sequence: TGTGCCTCTGCGGGAGGACTAAACACTGAAGCTTTCTTT. It codes for CASAGGLNTEAFF. The chain recombines TRBV10-3 with TRBJ1-1; D is uncertain. V was clipped by 11 bases and J by 2 bases, with 15 bases between them. Germline CDR1 is ENHRY and CDR2 is SYGVKD. This CDR3 is built from 13 residues.

In its sample, this clonotype was seen many times. The J gene is TRBJ2-7, the V gene TRBV18; maybe TRBD1 (5 bases). V shed 3 bases and J shed 0 bases, with 18 bases lying between them. The CDR3 contains 17 residues. CDR1 is KGHSH and CDR2 is LQKENI in the germline V gene. DNA of the CDR3: TGTGCCAGCTCACCGTCCAACAGGCCGGGTCTCTCCTACGAGCAGTACTTC. Amino acid sequence: CASSPSNRPGLSYEQYF. The full variable domain, its missing parts supplied by reference TRBV18 and TRBJ2-7, is NAGVMQNPRHLVRRRGQEARLRCSPMKGHSHVYWYRQLPEEGLKFMVYLQKENIIDESGMPKERFSAEFPKEGPSILRIQQVVRGDSAAYFCASSPSNRPGLSYEQYFGPGTRLTVT.

This clonotype was observed at least ten times. The V gene is TRBV7-8, the J gene TRBJ2-3; 12 bases are shared with TRBD2. CDR1 is SGHVS, CDR2 FQNEAQ, per germline. The CDR3 is 19 amino acids. Trimming at V came to 4 bases and at J to 0 bases, leaving 11 bases not matched to a gene. CDR3 nucleotide sequence: TGTGCCAGCAGCTCCGCCCTTCGACTAGCGGGGGCCAGCACAGATACGCAGTATTTT. Translated: CASSSALRLAGASTDTQYF. The full variable domain, completed using reference TRBV7-8 and TRBJ2-3, is GAGVSQSPRYKVAKRGQDVALRCDPISGHVSLFWYQQALGQGPEFLTYFQNEAQLDKSGLPSDRFFAERPEGSVSTLKIQRTQQEDSAVYLCASSSALRLAGASTDTQYFGPGTRLTVL.

Ten or more counts support this clonotype. The chain links TRBV3-1 to TRBJ2-2; D uncertain. V lost 4 bases and J 1 base, leaving 7 bases between the germline ends. The CDR3 extends over 14 amino acids. Germline CDR1 LGHDT, CDR2 YNNKEL (reference sequence). CDR3: CASSRTENTGELFF. In nucleotides, the CDR3 is TGTGCCAGCAGCCGAACAGAGAACACCGGGGAGCTGTTTTTT.

This clonotype was detected ten times or more. The chain has TRBV7-6 and TRBJ1-2; 7 bases line up with TRBD1. Germline values: CDR1 SGHVS, CDR2 FNYEAQ. With 2 bases clipped from V and 6 bases from J, the junction kept 6 bases outside the gene matches. The length of the CDR3 is 14 residues. Here the CDR3 reads CASSLSWQGDGYTF. CDR3 coding DNA: TGTGCCAGCAGCTTAAGTTGGCAGGGGGATGGCTACACCTTC.